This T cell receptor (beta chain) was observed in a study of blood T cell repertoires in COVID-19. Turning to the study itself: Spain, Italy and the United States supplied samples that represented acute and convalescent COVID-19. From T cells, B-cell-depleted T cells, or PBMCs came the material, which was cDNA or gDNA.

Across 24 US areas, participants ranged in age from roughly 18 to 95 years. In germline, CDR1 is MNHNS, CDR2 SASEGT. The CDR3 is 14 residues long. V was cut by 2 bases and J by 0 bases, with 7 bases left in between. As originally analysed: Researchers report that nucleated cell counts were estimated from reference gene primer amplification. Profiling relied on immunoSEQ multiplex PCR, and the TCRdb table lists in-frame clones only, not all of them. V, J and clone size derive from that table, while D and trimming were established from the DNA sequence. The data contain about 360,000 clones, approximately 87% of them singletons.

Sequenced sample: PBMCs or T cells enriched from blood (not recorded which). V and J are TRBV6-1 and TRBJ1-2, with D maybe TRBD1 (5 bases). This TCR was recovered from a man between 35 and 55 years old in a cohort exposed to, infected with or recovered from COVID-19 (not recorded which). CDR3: CASSELTANYGYTF. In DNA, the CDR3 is TGTGCCAGCAGTGAATTGACAGCTAACTATGGCTACACCTTC.